This T cell receptor (beta chain) was profiled in a study of early T cells in non-severe SARS-CoV-2 infection. Study-level results: Anti-spike CD8 responses were favored in VDJdb matching, and private and CD4 specificities were missed.

There are a few counts of this clonotype. Its target is not known. Germline V gene data show CDR1 as SGHTA and CDR2 as FQGNSA. The CDR3 runs to 16 residues. Trimming stripped 4 bases from V and 2 bases from J, with 18 bases between. TCRdb fed the 5' RACE reads into MiXCR, producing one record per CDR3 protein. The table includes under 70,000 distinct CDR3 sequences, roughly an eighth detected once. This receptor was obtained from an adult who was a healthcare worker with PCR-confirmed SARS-CoV-2 infection or an uninfected control (not recorded which). This chain links TRBV7-2 with TRBJ2-7; D may be TRBD1 or TRBD2 (5 bases each). The sample consisted of whole blood, taken at baseline. This CDR3 reads CASSSPPGRGPYEQYF. CDR3 in DNA: TGTGCCAGCAGCTCCCCTCCGGGACGGGGTCCCTACGAGCAGTACTTC.